The subject of this entry is one T cell receptor beta chain. Its antigen is still unknown. The assay was immunoSEQ multiplex PCR, and TCRdb's table has in-frame clones only and misses some. Counted here are over 100,000 clones, about nine tenths occurring once; the ten biggest clones make up approximately 5.2%. This sample is part of a study of T cell responses to AZD1222 COVID-19 vaccine. Points from the study as a whole: When two AZD1222 doses had been given, Spike-specific TCR breadth and depth rose. Only after the peak T cell response were repertoires sampled. Baseline seropositivity characterized only six AZD1222 recipients.

The specimen comprised peripheral blood, sampled on day 0 of AZD1222 vaccination. This TCR derives from an adult in good health.

The CDR3 DNA reads as TGTGCCAGCAGCTTGTACGGGAGGGTAGATGAGCAGTTCTTC. It translates to CASSLYGRVDEQFF. The chain uses TRBV5-6 and TRBJ2-1, with TRBD2 matching over 8 bases. J gave up 8 bases and V 1 base, and 5 bases lay outside the gene matches. Per germline, CDR1 SGHDT and CDR2 YYEEEE. CDR3 length: 14 residues.